A selection of T cell receptor beta chains follows, all from one sample in a study of long-term antiretroviral therapy in people with HIV. Generated by immunoSEQ multiplex PCR, the TCRdb table keeps only in-frame clones and is missing some. The sample records about 27,000 clones, 80% to 90% being singletons. Specimen: unsorted PBMCs, collected 3 years after starting antiretroviral therapy. The origin of the receptors is a middle-aged man with HIV. CDR3s include the opening cysteine and the closing phenylalanine or tryptophan. The D gene is left open where the match is weak. Not every row has a clone size; where given, it reads once, few, many or a size class.

>TRBV5-6|TRBJ2-7|.|.
CASSSTVFYEQYF
TGTGCCAGCAGCTCTACAGTTTTCTACGAGCAGTACTTC
>TRBV19|TRBJ2-7|.|.
CASSMSVQSAEQYF
TGTGCCAGTAGTATGTCTGTCCAGTCTGCCGAGCAGTACTTC
>TRBV18|TRBJ1-1|once|.
CASSPQGLDTEAFF
TGTGCCAGCTCACCACAGGGGTTGGACACTGAAGCTTTCTTT
>TRBV4-3|TRBJ2-3|once|.
CASSHDSTDTQYF
TGCGCCAGCAGCCATGATAGCACAGATACGCAGTATTTT
>TRBV13|TRBJ2-5|once|.
CASSFRQTLGQETQYF
TGTGCCAGCAGCTTTCGCCAGACTTTGGGGCAAGAGACCCAGTACTTC
>TRBV28|TRBJ2-7|.|TRBD2
CASSGETSRYEQYF
TGTGCCAGCAGCGGAGAGACTAGCAGATACGAGCAGTACTTC
>TRBV15|TRBJ1-4|.|.
CATSFGHLGANEKLFF
TGTGCCACCAGCTTTGGCCATTTGGGTGCTAATGAAAAACTGTTTTTT
>TRBV19|TRBJ2-6|.|.
CASSTPGASGANVLTF
TGTGCCAGTAGTACACCAGGGGCCTCTGGGGCCAACGTCCTGACTTTC
>TRBV7-9|TRBJ2-7|.|.
CASSSPGADYEQYF
TGTGCCAGCAGCAGCCCCGGGGCAGACTACGAGCAGTACTTC
>TRBV25-1|TRBJ1-4|.|.
CASSAPSPTNEKLFF
TGTGCCAGCAGTGCCCCGTCGCCAACTAATGAAAAACTGTTTTTT
>TRBV15|TRBJ1-3|.|.
CATSRGSREGGNTIYF
TGTGCCACCAGCAGAGGTTCCCGGGAAGGGGGAAACACCATATATTTT
>TRBV2|TRBJ2-7|.|TRBD2
CASSERASGSDEQYF
TGTGCCAGCAGTGAAAGGGCTAGCGGGAGCGACGAGCAGTACTTC
>TRBV4-1|TRBJ2-3|.|.
CASSHAPGVLGATDTQYF
TGCGCCAGCAGCCACGCCCCCGGGGTTCTGGGGGCTACAGATACGCAGTATTTT
>TRBV19|TRBJ1-1|.|TRBD1
CASSPTGEMKAFF
TGTGCCAGTAGTCCGACAGGGGAGATGAAAGCTTTCTTT
>TRBV7-2|TRBJ2-7|.|.
CASSRRVVDEQYF
TGTGCCAGCAGCCGTCGGGTAGTGGACGAGCAGTACTTC
>TRBV9|TRBJ2-3|.|TRBD2
CASSVVGLASGRDTQYF
TGTGCCAGCAGCGTAGTTGGTTTAGCTAGCGGGAGAGATACGCAGTATTTT
>TRBV19|TRBJ1-1|.|.
CASSISTSGTEAFF
TGTGCCAGTAGTATAAGCACCTCGGGCACTGAAGCTTTCTTT
>TRBV11-2|TRBJ1-6|.|.
CASSLVESRSPLHF
TGTGCCAGCAGCTTAGTTGAGTCGAGGTCACCCCTCCACTTT
>TRBV6-5|TRBJ1-1|few|.
CASSGDRNTEAFF
TGTGCCAGCAGTGGGGACCGCAACACTGAAGCTTTCTTT
>TRBV5-1|TRBJ1-1|.|.
CASSSSRVADTEAFF
TGCGCCAGCAGCTCCTCGAGGGTGGCGGACACTGAAGCTTTCTTT
>TRBV6-5|TRBJ2-7|.|.
CASSYSGGTYEQYF
TGTGCCAGCAGTTACTCAGGGGGTACCTACGAGCAGTACTTC
>TRBV10-2|TRBJ2-7|.|.
CASSLFSGSGESEQYF
TGCGCCAGCAGCCTTTTTAGCGGTTCCGGGGAGTCAGAGCAGTACTTC
>TRBV10-2|TRBJ1-1|once|TRBD1
CATYRGPGTEAFF
TGCGCCACCTACAGGGGACCAGGCACTGAAGCTTTCTTT
>TRBV10-3|TRBJ2-2|.|TRBD1
CAISEATTGVAGELFF
TGTGCCATCAGTGAGGCCACGACAGGGGTGGCCGGGGAGCTGTTTTTT
>TRBV10-1|TRBJ2-1|few|TRBD1
CASSERAGGHYNEQFF
TGCGCCAGCAGTGAGCGAGCAGGGGGACACTACAATGAGCAGTTCTTC
>TRBV28|TRBJ1-3|.|.
CAILSSGNTIYF
TGTGCCATTTTAAGCTCTGGAAACACCATATATTTT
>TRBV5-1|TRBJ2-6|.|.
CASSLAAGPGANVLTF
TGCGCCAGCAGCTTGGCCGCGGGTCCCGGGGCCAACGTCCTGACTTTC